The 9 T cell receptor beta chains in this list originate from one sample, sequenced in a study of T cell repertoires in cytomegalovirus infection. TCRdb independently ran MiXCR on the reads; one entry per CDR3 protein. Of about 310,000 distinct CDR3 sequences listed, 20% to 25% are singletons. These receptors have no known antigen. The starting material was cultured PBMCs, obtained from culture after CMV antigen stimulation. The receptors here all came from a human donor in good health (CMV status not recorded). Some clones in this sample may be carry-over from other donors' samples.

Concerning this clonotype: The germline gene is not matched at one end of the junction; a read error may be the cause. The chain carries TRBV6-8 and TRBJ2-2; 8 bases align to TRBD2. Germline assignment: CDR1 MNHGY and CDR2 SAAAGT. This CDR3 comprises 14 residues. The DNA for the CDR3 is TGTGCCAGTTCAGGCGGGAGGAACGCCGGGGAGCTGTTTTTT. Residues: CASSGGRNAGELFF.

This chain links TRBV10-3 with TRBJ1-5, with 11 bases identical to TRBD1. CDR1 ENHRY and CDR2 SYGVKD come from the germline V gene. This CDR3 is built from 15 residues. Trimming cost V 2 bases and J 7 bases; bases outside gene matches: 4. In DNA form, the CDR3 reads TGTGCCATCAGTGAGGGGACAGGGGGGGGGCAGCCCCAGCATTTT. It is translated as CAISEGTGGGQPQHF.

This clonotype occurred a few times. The genes are TRBV6-1 and TRBJ1-1; D call uncertain. The CDR3 totals 13 residues. Germline values: CDR1 MNHNS, CDR2 SASEGT. The germline V and J ends were trimmed by 6 bases and 10 bases, with 18 bases remaining between them. CDR3 residues: CASSLGWAKGAFF. In DNA, the CDR3 is TGTGCCAGCAGCCTCGGTTGGGCCAAAGGAGCTTTCTTT.

CDR3 DNA: TGTGCCAGCAGCAAGAGGCTGCTAGCGGATCCGAGAAGAGGCACAGATACGCAGTATTTT. This gives the protein CASSKRLLADPRRGTDTQYF. The chain recombines TRBV4-2 with TRBJ2-3; 7 nucleotides line up with TRBD2. The junction had 21 bases not matched to a gene; V was cut back by 5 bases and J by 1 base. The CDR3 has 20 amino acids. Germline CDR1 is LGHNA and CDR2 is YNFKEQ.

This chain uses TRBV4-2 with TRBJ2-7, with a possible D match to TRBD2 (5 bases). Germline CDR1 LGHNA, CDR2 YNFKEQ. Trimming shortened V by 4 bases and J by 5 bases, and 12 bases separated the two germline ends. The CDR3 has 13 residues. CDR3 DNA: TGTGCCAGCAGCCGAGCTAGCAACGACGAGCAGTACTTC. This gives the protein CASSRASNDEQYF.

The chain joins TRBV29-1 to TRBJ2-1, with 8 bases fitting TRBD2. Germline CDR1 is SQVTM and CDR2 is ANQGSEA. J gave up 2 bases and V 8 bases, and 2 bases lay outside the gene matches. CDR3 length equals 12 residues. CDR3 in amino acids: CSSGGAYNEQFF. As DNA, the CDR3 is TGCAGCTCGGGGGGGGCCTACAATGAGCAGTTCTTC.

This clonotype has more than one count but fewer than ten. V usage is TRBV12-3 or TRBV12-4 and J usage is TRBJ2-3; 12 bases match TRBD2. J gave up 5 bases and V 6 bases, and 6 bases lay outside the gene matches. CDR3 size: 15 residues. CDR3 DNA sequence: TGTGCCAGCAGGTGGACTAGCGGGGTGGGAGATACGCAGTATTTT. Translated, it gives CASRWTSGVGDTQYF.

This sequence joins TRBV28 and TRBJ2-1, with TRBD2 matching over 9 bases. Trimming removed 7 bases from V and 9 bases from J; junction bases left unmatched: 10. The CDR3 has 14 residues. Germline values: CDR1 MDHEN, CDR2 SYDVKM. The chain's CDR3 is CASTEGLALGEQFF. CDR3 DNA sequence: TGTGCCAGCACCGAGGGACTAGCTCTTGGTGAGCAGTTCTTC.

This clonotype was seen many times. V and J are TRBV2 and TRBJ2-3; D ambiguous. Germline CDR1 SNHLY, CDR2 FYNNEI. Trimming cost V 6 bases and J 2 bases, with 12 bases left between them. The CDR3 loop spans 14 amino acids. The CDR3 sequence: CASRMTDLTDTQYF. The CDR3 DNA reads TGTGCCAGCAGGATGACTGATCTCACAGATACGCAGTATTTT.